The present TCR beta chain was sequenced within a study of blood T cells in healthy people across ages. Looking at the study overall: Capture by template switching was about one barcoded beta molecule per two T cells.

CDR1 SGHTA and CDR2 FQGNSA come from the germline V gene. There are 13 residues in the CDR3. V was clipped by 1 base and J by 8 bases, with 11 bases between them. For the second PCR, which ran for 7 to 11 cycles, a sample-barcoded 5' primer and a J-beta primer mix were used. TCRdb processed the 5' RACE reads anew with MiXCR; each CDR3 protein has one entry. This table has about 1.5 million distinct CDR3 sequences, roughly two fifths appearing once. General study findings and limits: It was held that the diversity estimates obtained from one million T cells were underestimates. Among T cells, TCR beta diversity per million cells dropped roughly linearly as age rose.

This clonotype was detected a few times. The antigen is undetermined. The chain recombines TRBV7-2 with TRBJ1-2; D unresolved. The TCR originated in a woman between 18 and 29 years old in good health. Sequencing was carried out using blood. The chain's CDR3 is CASSLGPNGGYTF. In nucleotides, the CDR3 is TGTGCCAGCAGCTTAGGGCCGAACGGCGGCTACACCTTC.